These 28 T cell receptor beta chains share one sample of origin, sequenced in a study of shared clonotypes between healthy human individuals. Sequenced by immunoSEQ multiplex PCR; TCRdb stores in-frame clones only, minus some. In the table there are 900,000 to 1,200,000 clones, about 80% of which are singletons. The material sequenced was memory CD4+ T cells from PBMCs. Subset indicated: CD45RA-negative fraction. The receptors derive from a man aged 18 to 35 in good health. Some clones in this sample may be carry-over from other donors' samples.

This chain links TRBV7-8 with TRBJ2-1; the D gene could be TRBD1 or TRBD2 (5 bases each). Germline CDR1 is SGHVS and CDR2 is FQNEAQ. The ends were cut back, 0 bases at V and 6 bases at J, with 12 bases in the middle. This CDR3 contains 15 residues. CDR3 sequence (DNA): TGTGCCAGCAGCTTAGCGGTGTGGGGGAGCAATGAGCAGTTCTTC. This translates into CASSLAVWGSNEQFF. The full variable domain, with the rest looked up from reference TRBV7-8 and TRBJ2-1, is GAGVSQSPRYKVAKRGQDVALRCDPISGHVSLFWYQQALGQGPEFLTYFQNEAQLDKSGLPSDRFFAERPEGSVSTLKIQRTQQEDSAVYLCASSLAVWGSNEQFFGPGTRLTVL.

This clone was observed a single time. This chain connects TRBV4-1 to TRBJ1-4; D unclear. This CDR3 comprises 13 residues. The germline gives CDR1 MGHRA, CDR2 YSYEKL. Trimming took off 5 bases at V and 1 base at J, with 5 bases between the two ends. CDR3 region: CASSLVTNEKLFF. The CDR3 bases are TGCGCCAGCAGCTTAGTAACTAATGAAAAACTGTTTTTT.

In this sample, this clone turned up a few times. V gene TRBV30 combines with J gene TRBJ1-1; no reliable D call. Trimming removed 7 bases at V and 11 bases at J, with 20 bases between. The CDR3 loop spans 12 amino acids. Germline V gene sequence: CDR1 GTSNPN, CDR2 SVGIG (reference sequence). DNA of the CDR3: TGTGCCTTCCACCGGACTACCCCCCGGGCTTTCTTT. Translation gives CAFHRTTPRAFF.

The gene calls are TRBV28 and TRBJ2-7, with D tentatively TRBD2 (6 bases). CDR1 and CDR2 (germline): MDHEN, SYDVKM. This CDR3 is 12 amino acids long. The CDR3 nucleotides are TGTACCTCTGGGGGGAACTCCTACGAGCAGTACTTC. As protein: CTSGGNSYEQYF.

The chain employs TRBV6-5 and TRBJ1-1; 7 positions agree with TRBD1. This CDR3 comprises 13 residues. Trimming at V came to 6 bases and at J to 6 bases, leaving 7 bases not matched to a gene. Germline V gives CDR1 MNHEY, CDR2 SVGAGI. The CDR3 is CASSPDRAAEAFF. CDR3 nucleotide sequence: TGTGCCAGCAGCCCCGACAGGGCGGCTGAAGCTTTCTTT.

The V and J genes are TRBV6-1 and TRBJ1-5; a weak D match, TRBD1 (6 bases). CDR3 length: 15 amino acids. V was shortened by 5 bases and J by 3 bases, with 14 bases between the two germline ends. Germline CDR1 and CDR2: MNHNS and SASEGT. The CDR3, as DNA: TGTGCCAGCAGTACACAGGGAGAATTCAATCAGCCCCAGCATTTT. Translating it yields CASSTQGEFNQPQHF.

V gene TRBV5-1 combines with J gene TRBJ2-3; D may be TRBD2 (5 bases). Trimming stripped 4 bases from V and 1 base from J, with 16 bases between. CDR3 length: 16 residues. Germline V lookup: CDR1 SGHRS, CDR2 YFSETQ. CDR3 bases: TGCGCCAGCAGCGGACTCTCCGGTCTCGGCACAGATACGCAGTATTTT. It is translated as CASSGLSGLGTDTQYF.

The chain uses TRBV7-8 and TRBJ2-3, with 8 bases fitting TRBD2. The CDR3 is 16 amino acids. After removal of 5 bases from V and 1 base from J, the junction contained 8 bases not matched to a gene. The germline gives CDR1 SGHVS, CDR2 FQNEAQ. The CDR3 is CASSPQAGDGTDTQYF. The DNA for the CDR3 is TGTGCCAGCAGCCCACAAGCGGGAGACGGCACAGATACGCAGTATTTT.

The chain couples TRBV10-1 to TRBJ1-5; D gene ambiguous. The V gene's germline CDR1 is WNHNN and CDR2 SYGVQD (reference sequence). The CDR3 runs to 15 residues. Trimming removed 10 bases at V and 9 bases at J, with 25 bases between. The CDR3 DNA follows: TGCGCCACGGAAAAACCCCGAATGCCGGCGGGGCCCCAGCATTTT. Translating it yields CATEKPRMPAGPQHF.

The V and J genes are TRBV27 and TRBJ1-2; D uncertain. Deletions cut 3 bases from V and 6 bases from J, with 17 bases between. The CDR3 is 15 residues long. Germline values: CDR1 MNHEY, CDR2 SMNVEV (reference sequence). The CDR3 region has the DNA TGTGCCAGCAGTTTCCGCCCCGCGGGTTGGGATGGCTACACCTTC. This sequence encodes CASSFRPAGWDGYTF.

This clone occurred many times. Different DNA sequences within this sample yield the same CDR3. The chain is built from TRBV5-4 and TRBJ1-3; D is unclear. Looked up from germline, CDR1 is SGHNT and CDR2 is YYREEE (reference sequence). V lost 4 bases to trimming and J lost 1 base, with 9 bases between them. The CDR3 spans 14 residues. CDR3 sequence (DNA): TGTGCCAGCAGCCTAGTAGGGTCTGGAAACACCATATATTTT. This gives the protein CASSLVGSGNTIYF.

This clone was detected ten times or more. The identical CDR3 is also encoded by other nucleotide sequences in the sample. V and J are TRBV4-3 and TRBJ1-2; 7 nucleotides align to TRBD1. V gave up 0 bases and J gave up 6 bases; unmatched junction bases: 10. In germline, CDR1 is LGHNA, CDR2 YSLEER. The length of the CDR3 is 16 residues. CDR3 nucleotides: TGCGCCAGCAGCCAAGAATCCGACAGGGATATCCATGGCTACACCTTC. It specifies CASSQESDRDIHGYTF.

The J gene is TRBJ2-7, the V gene TRBV7-9; D might be TRBD1 (6 bases). There are 12 residues in the CDR3. V was clipped by 5 bases and J by 5 bases, with 10 bases between them. Germline lookup yields CDR1 SEHNR and CDR2 FQNEAQ (reference sequence). Written as DNA, the CDR3 is TGTGCCAGCAGCAAACAGGGTAACGAGCAGTACTTC. Translation: CASSKQGNEQYF.

The rearrangement joins TRBV6-5 to TRBJ2-6, with 8 bases fitting TRBD1. CDR1 is MNHEY and CDR2 is SVGAGI in the germline V gene. This CDR3 spans 16 amino acids. V was pared by 2 bases and J by 2 bases, with 2 bases of the junction left unmatched. The CDR3 DNA reads as TGTGCCAGCAGTTACGCGACAGGGGCTGGGGCCAACGTCCTGACTTTC. Amino acids: CASSYATGAGANVLTF.

The V call is TRBV27, the J call TRBJ1-2, with 7 bases identical to TRBD1. J lost 4 bases, V lost 5 bases, and 7 bases had no gene match. CDR3 length: 14 amino acids. Germline V gives CDR1 MNHEY, CDR2 SMNVEV (reference sequence). The CDR3 here is CASSRTGVGYGYTF. The CDR3 DNA sequence: TGTGCCAGCAGTAGAACAGGGGTTGGCTATGGCTACACCTTC.

The V gene is TRBV6-5, the J gene TRBJ2-2; possible D gene TRBD2, 7 bases. V shed 1 base and J shed 4 bases, with 10 bases lying between them. Germline CDR1 is MNHEY and CDR2 is SVGAGI. The CDR3 runs 15 residues. The chain's CDR3 is CASSYWGGLTGELFF. CDR3 DNA sequence: TGTGCCAGCAGTTACTGGGGGGGCCTCACCGGGGAGCTGTTTTTT.

This clone was seen many times. The chain is built from TRBV6-6 and TRBJ1-5; D gene ambiguous. Deletions cut 4 bases from V and 7 bases from J, with 5 bases between. This CDR3 is 11 amino acids long. Germline V gene data show CDR1 as MNHNY and CDR2 as SVGAGI (reference sequence). The CDR3 nucleotides are TGTGCCAGCAGTTCCGGGCAGCCCCAGCATTTT. It specifies CASSSGQPQHF.

The rearrangement uses TRBV5-1 and TRBJ2-5; D not certain. Germline V gene lookup returns CDR1 SGHRS and CDR2 YFSETQ. V was cut by 3 bases and J by 1 base, with 7 bases left in between. This CDR3 region has 13 residues. CDR3: CASSSAFQETQYF. CDR3 nucleotide sequence: TGCGCCAGCAGCTCCGCATTCCAAGAGACCCAGTACTTC.

This clone was recorded only once. The rearrangement joins TRBV28 to TRBJ1-1; D is perhaps TRBD1 (6 bases). V was pared by 7 bases and J by 0 bases, with 12 bases between. CDR3 size: 14 residues. Per germline, CDR1 MDHEN and CDR2 SYDVKM. CDR3: CASNGDTLNTEAFF. DNA of the CDR3: TGTGCCAGCAATGGGGACACCCTGAACACTGAAGCTTTCTTT.

Comment on this clone: A much larger clone is a single base away; this may be a read error. In the same sample, other DNA sequences code for this CDR3. The chain recombines TRBV4-1 with TRBJ2-7, with 7 bases aligning to TRBD2. There are 15 residues in the CDR3. The germline V gene encodes CDR1 MGHRA and CDR2 YSYEKL. CDR3 nucleotides: TGCGCCAGCAGCCAAGATCTAATAGCGGGTGATGGGCAGTACTTT. Translation gives CASSQDLIAGDGQYF.

This clone has only a few counts. This sequence joins TRBV5-6 and TRBJ1-2, with TRBD1 as a possible D gene (5 bases). Germline CDR1 is SGHDT and CDR2 is YYEEEE. V was pared by 4 bases and J by 9 bases, with 19 bases between. This CDR3 region has 14 residues. The CDR3 nucleotides are TGTGCCAGCAGCCTAGCCGGGACCGGGATTAGCTACACCTTC. It translates to CASSLAGTGISYTF.

The J gene is TRBJ2-6, the V gene TRBV29-1, with 7 bases aligning to TRBD2. The V and J ends lost 4 bases and 0 bases, in that order; junction bases with no gene match: 0. Germline V CDR1 and CDR2: SQVTM, ANQGSEA. CDR3 length equals 14 residues. DNA of the CDR3: TGCAGCGTTGGGGAGGGCTCTGGGGCCAACGTCCTGACTTTC. Amino acids: CSVGEGSGANVLTF.

V and J are TRBV28 and TRBJ2-7; D possibly corresponds to TRBD2 (7 bases). Trimming stripped 2 bases from V and 4 bases from J, with 18 bases between. CDR1 is MDHEN and CDR2 is SYDVKM in the germline V gene. There are 16 residues in the CDR3. The CDR3 nucleotides are TGTGCCAGCAGTTTAGGGGGCGGGGGAGGCCTTTACGAGCAGTACTTC. This sequence encodes CASSLGGGGGLYEQYF.

The CDR3: CASSQDRGTGLNTEAFF. The CDR3 DNA reads as TGCGCCAGCAGCCAAGATCGGGGGACAGGGCTGAACACTGAAGCTTTCTTT. This chain connects TRBV4-3 to TRBJ1-1; 9 positions match TRBD1. V trimming: 0 bases; J trimming: 0 bases; junction bases outside the gene matches: 5. Per the germline V gene, CDR1 is LGHNA and CDR2 is YSLEER. The CDR3 length is 17 residues.

This clone has only a few counts. This CDR3 is CASWPRQGHPGELFF. The CDR3 bases are TGCGCCAGTTGGCCCAGACAGGGACATCCCGGGGAGCTGTTTTTT. This chain connects TRBV23-1 to TRBJ2-2; 7 nucleotides match TRBD1. TRBV23-1 has ORF status, its function being uncertain. With V trimmed by 9 bases and J by 6 bases, 13 bases remained unmatched. The CDR3 totals 15 residues.

V gene TRBV30 combines with J gene TRBJ1-2, with TRBD1 as a possible D gene (6 bases). Germline V lookup: CDR1 GTSNPN, CDR2 SVGIG (reference sequence). V lost 5 bases and J 0 bases, leaving 13 bases between the germline ends. This CDR3 comprises 14 residues. CDR3 bases: TGTGCCTGGGGATACAGGGCGACTAACTATGGCTACACCTTC. This sequence encodes CAWGYRATNYGYTF.

In its sample, this clone was seen once. J is TRBJ2-7 and V is TRBV5-4; perhaps TRBD1 as D (6 bases). Germline values: CDR1 SGHNT, CDR2 YYREEE (reference sequence). The V gene lost 7 bases and the J gene lost 0 bases, with 11 bases spanning the gap. The CDR3 loop spans 13 amino acids. In DNA, the CDR3 is TGTGCCAGCCAAAGGGACAACTCCTACGAGCAGTACTTC. Translated, it gives CASQRDNSYEQYF.

Regarding this clone: It may be a read error: a sequence one base away is much more abundant. Other DNA sequences in this specimen translate into the identical CDR3. CDR3 protein: CASSLVAGVYNEQFF. In nucleotides, the CDR3 is TGCGCCAGCAGCTTGGTAGCGGGAGTCTACAATGAGCAGTTCTTC. The V and J genes are TRBV5-1 and TRBJ2-1, with 9 bases matching TRBD2. The V and J ends lost 0 bases and 3 bases, in that order; junction bases with no gene match: 1. Germline V lookup: CDR1 SGHRS, CDR2 YFSETQ. The CDR3 spans 15 residues.